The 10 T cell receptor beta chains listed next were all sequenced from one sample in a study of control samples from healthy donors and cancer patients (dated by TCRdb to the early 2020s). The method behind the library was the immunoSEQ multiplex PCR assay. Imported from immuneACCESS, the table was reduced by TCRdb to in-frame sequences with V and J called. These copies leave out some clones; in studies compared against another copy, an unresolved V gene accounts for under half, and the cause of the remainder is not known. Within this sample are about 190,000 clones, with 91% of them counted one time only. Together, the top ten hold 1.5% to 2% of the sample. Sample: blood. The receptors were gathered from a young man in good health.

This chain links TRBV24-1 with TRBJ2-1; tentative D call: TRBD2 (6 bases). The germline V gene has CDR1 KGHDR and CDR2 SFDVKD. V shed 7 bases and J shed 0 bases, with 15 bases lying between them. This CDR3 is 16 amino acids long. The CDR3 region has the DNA TGTGCCACCAGCCCTTGGGGGGAAGGCTCCTACAATGAGCAGTTCTTC. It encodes CATSPWGEGSYNEQFF.

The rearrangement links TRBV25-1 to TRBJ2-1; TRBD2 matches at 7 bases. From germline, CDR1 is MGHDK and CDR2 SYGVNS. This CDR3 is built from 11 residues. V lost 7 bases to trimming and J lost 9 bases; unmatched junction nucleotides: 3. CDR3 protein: CASIGGGEQFF. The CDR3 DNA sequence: TGTGCCAGCATTGGGGGGGGTGAGCAGTTCTTC.

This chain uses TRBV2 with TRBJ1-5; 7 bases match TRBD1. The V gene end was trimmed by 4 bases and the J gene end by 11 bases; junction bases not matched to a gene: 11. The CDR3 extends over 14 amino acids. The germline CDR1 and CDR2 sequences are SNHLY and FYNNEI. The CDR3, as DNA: TGTGCCAGCAGTGCCGGACAGGCTGGGGGAGCCCAGCATTTT. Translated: CASSAGQAGGAQHF.

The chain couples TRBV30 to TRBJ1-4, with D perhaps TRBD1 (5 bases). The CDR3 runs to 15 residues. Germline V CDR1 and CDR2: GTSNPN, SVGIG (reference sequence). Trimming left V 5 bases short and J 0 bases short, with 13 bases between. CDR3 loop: CAWEDSPATNEKLFF. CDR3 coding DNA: TGTGCCTGGGAAGACAGCCCCGCAACTAATGAAAAACTGTTTTTT.

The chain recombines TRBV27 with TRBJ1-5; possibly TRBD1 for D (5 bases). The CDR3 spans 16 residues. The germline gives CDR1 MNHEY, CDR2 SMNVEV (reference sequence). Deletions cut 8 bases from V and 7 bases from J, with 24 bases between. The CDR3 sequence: CASAREGRGNRQPQHF. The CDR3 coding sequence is TGTGCCAGCGCCCGCGAGGGGAGGGGCAATAGACAGCCCCAGCATTTT.

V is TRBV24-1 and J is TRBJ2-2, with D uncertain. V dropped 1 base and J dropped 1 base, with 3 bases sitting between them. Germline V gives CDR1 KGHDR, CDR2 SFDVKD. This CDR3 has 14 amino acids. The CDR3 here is CATSDFRNTGELFF. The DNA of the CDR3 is TGTGCCACCAGTGATTTTAGGAACACCGGGGAGCTGTTTTTT.

This chain's CDR3 is CASSDSPGGSTDTQYF. DNA for the CDR3: TGTGCCAGCAGTGACAGTCCGGGGGGTAGCACAGATACGCAGTATTTT. The chain employs TRBV6-4 and TRBJ2-3; 7 nucleotides line up with TRBD2. V dropped 2 bases and J dropped 0; count of bases not matched to a gene: 5. In germline, CDR1 is MRHNA, CDR2 SNTAGT. CDR3 size: 16 residues.

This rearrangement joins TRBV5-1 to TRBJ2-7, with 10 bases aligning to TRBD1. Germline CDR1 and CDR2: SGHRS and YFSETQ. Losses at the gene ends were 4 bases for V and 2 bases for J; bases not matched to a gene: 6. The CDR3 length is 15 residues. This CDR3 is CASSDGQGVTYEQYF. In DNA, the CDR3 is TGCGCCAGCAGCGACGGACAGGGGGTTACCTACGAGCAGTACTTC.

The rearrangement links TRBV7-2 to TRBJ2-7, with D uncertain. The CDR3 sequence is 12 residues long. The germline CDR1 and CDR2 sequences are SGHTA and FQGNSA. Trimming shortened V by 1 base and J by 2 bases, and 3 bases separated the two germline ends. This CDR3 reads CASSLGAYEQYF. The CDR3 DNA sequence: TGTGCCAGCAGCTTAGGGGCCTACGAGCAGTACTTC. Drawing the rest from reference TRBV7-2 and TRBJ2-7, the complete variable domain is GAGVSQSPSNKVTEKGKDVELRCDPISGHTALYWYRQSLGQGLEFLIYFQGNSAPDKSGLPSDRFSAERTGGSVSTLTIQRTQQEDSAVYLCASSLGAYEQYFGPGTRLTVT.

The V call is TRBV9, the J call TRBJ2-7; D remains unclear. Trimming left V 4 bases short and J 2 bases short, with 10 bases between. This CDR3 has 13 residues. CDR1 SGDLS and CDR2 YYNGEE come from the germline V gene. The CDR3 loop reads CASSPTATYEQYF. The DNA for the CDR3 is TGTGCCAGCAGCCCGACTGCAACCTACGAGCAGTACTTC. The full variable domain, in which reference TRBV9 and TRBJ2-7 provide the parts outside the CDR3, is DSGVTQTPKHLITATGQRVTLRCSPRSGDLSVYWYQQSLDQGLQFLIQYYNGEERAKGNILERFSAQQFPDLHSELNLSSLELGDSALYFCASSPTATYEQYFGPGTRLTVT.